In its sample, the clone carrying this TCR beta chain was seen once. Under the authors' procedure: Reference gene primer amplification yielded estimated nucleated cell counts. The method was immunoSEQ multiplex PCR; TCRdb's version includes in-frame clones alone and lacks a portion of them. The D gene and trimming were derived from the DNA, and the V and J assignments and clone size from that table. The data contain 130,000 to 150,000 clones, 80% of them singletons. The data derive from a study of blood T cell repertoires in COVID-19. About the research overall: Samples came from the United States, Italy and Spain, spanning acute and convalescent COVID-19. In each case, the material was cDNA or gDNA derived from T cells, B-cell-depleted T cells, or PBMCs.

The J segment lost 7 bases and the V segment lost 4 bases, leaving 9 bases of the junction unmatched. This CDR3 has 14 amino acids. In germline, CDR1 is SGHTA, CDR2 FQGNSA. Specimen: peripheral blood. The source of this sequence is a man between 65 and 85 years old who had recovered from COVID-19. This chain uses TRBV7-2 with TRBJ2-7; 8 bases line up with TRBD2. This chain's CDR3 is CASSSSAGVYEQYF. Here the CDR3 DNA reads TGTGCCAGCAGCTCCTCAGCGGGAGTGTATGAGCAGTACTTC.